In its sample, the clone carrying this TCR beta chain was seen a few times. What it recognizes is unknown. Amplification from RNA transcripts yielded the TCR beta CDR3 regions. The library came from an HTBI-primed first-round RT-PCR and a second-round multiplex PCR. TCRdb processed the multiplex PCR reads anew with MiXCR; each CDR3 protein has one entry. Among 500,000 to 600,000 distinct CDR3 sequences listed, approximately 35% were seen once. V shed 8 bases and J 6 bases; nucleotides not matched to a gene: 6. The CDR3 length is 13 residues. Germline values: CDR1 MDHEN, CDR2 SYDVKM. This entry belongs to a study of Graves' ophthalmopathy and Graves' hyperthyroidism. Overall study results and limits: Most thyroid clonotypes expanded beyond 0.001 frequency were also found in blood.

Uncontrolled infections, other autoimmune diseases, pregnancy or lactation barred patients from enrollment. This receptor was taken from an adult man with Graves' hyperthyroidism. The V call is TRBV28, the J call TRBJ1-1, with 10 nucleotides matching TRBD1. Sequencing was performed on peripheral blood or thyroid tissue (not recorded which). This CDR3 is CASHGQGVSEAFF. As DNA, the CDR3 is TGTGCCAGCCATGGACAGGGGGTCTCTGAAGCTTTCTTT.